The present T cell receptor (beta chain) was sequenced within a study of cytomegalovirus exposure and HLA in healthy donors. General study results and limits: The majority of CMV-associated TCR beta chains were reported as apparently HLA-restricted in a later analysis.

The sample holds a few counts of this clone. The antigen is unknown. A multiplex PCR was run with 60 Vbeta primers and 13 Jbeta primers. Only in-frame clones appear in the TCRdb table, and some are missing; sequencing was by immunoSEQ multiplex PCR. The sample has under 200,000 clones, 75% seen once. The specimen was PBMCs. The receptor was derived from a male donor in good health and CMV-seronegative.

The CDR3 sequence: CASSPLQALLAGTYEQYF. In nucleotides, the CDR3 is TGTGCCAGCAGCCCCCTCCAGGCATTGTTGGCGGGTACCTACGAGCAGTACTTC. The chain has TRBV28 and TRBJ2-7, with TRBD2 as a possible D gene (5 bases). CDR1 MDHEN and CDR2 SYDVKM come from the germline V gene. Trimming cost V 6 bases and J 2 bases, with 26 bases left between them. CDR3 length: 18 amino acids. Using reference TRBV28 and TRBJ2-7 for the parts outside the CDR3, the full variable domain is DVKVTQSSRYLVKRTGEKVFLECVQDMDHENMFWYRQDPGLGLRLIYFSYDVKMKEKGDIPEGYSVSREKKERFSLILESASTNQTSMYLCASSPLQALLAGTYEQYFGPGTRLTVT.